This T cell receptor beta chain was sequenced for a study of T cell repertoires in cytomegalovirus infection. TCRdb re-called the reads with MiXCR, one entry per CDR3 protein. The sample lists hundreds of thousands of distinct CDR3 sequences; approximately 31% were seen once. This clonotype has at least ten counts. Input material: PBMCs. The receptor was derived from a human donor in good health (CMV status not recorded). Some clones in this sample may be carry-over from other donors' samples.

CDR3 protein: CASSEGSGSYEQYF. The DNA of the CDR3 is TGTGCCAGCAGTGAAGGATCAGGGTCCTACGAGCAGTACTTC. V and J are TRBV25-1 and TRBJ2-7; TRBD1 might be the D (5 bases). CDR1 MGHDK and CDR2 SYGVNS come from the germline V gene. This CDR3 is built from 14 residues. V lost 2 bases and J 1 base, leaving 9 bases between the germline ends.